This TCR beta chain derives from a study of early T cells in non-severe SARS-CoV-2 infection. TCRdb passed the 5' RACE reads through MiXCR, listing each CDR3 protein once. The table has some 80,000 distinct CDR3 sequences, 10% to 15% seen once. This CDR3 comprises 14 residues. V was clipped by 8 bases and J by 8 bases, with 16 bases between them. Germline CDR1 reads SNHLY; CDR2 reads FYNNEI. Sequencing input: whole blood. The clonotype originates from an adult who was a healthcare worker with PCR-confirmed SARS-CoV-2 infection or an uninfected control (not recorded which). The chain joins TRBV2 to TRBJ1-6; D not certain. CDR3: CASSALLGDSPLHF. CDR3 nucleotides: TGTGCCAGCTCGGCCCTCCTCGGAGATTCACCCCTCCACTTT.